This T cell receptor (beta chain) was sequenced during a study of neurological immune-mediated disorders. Study-wide results and caveats: In HTLV-1-associated myelopathy, TCR clonal expansion was greatest, whereas multiple sclerosis had the least, falling below healthy controls.

The table lists this clonotype with many counts. Its antigen is unidentified. 5'RACE with 10-nucleotide random UMIs generated the cDNA. Sequencing runs each generated in excess of 180 million TCR-beta sequences derived from 15-18 subjects. TCRdb recomputed calls from the 5' RACE reads with MiXCR, one row per CDR3 protein. The sample lists about 45,000 distinct CDR3 sequences; roughly 13% were seen once. Time point: longitudinal time-point 3. Unsorted libraries used 2 million PBMCs kept at -80 degrees C. Sample: PBMCs. This clonotype was sampled from a man aged 30 to 39 in good health.

CDR3 in amino acids: CASSLGPQAFF. The DNA of the CDR3 is TGTGCCAGCAGTTTGGGACCGCAAGCTTTCTTT. The chain carries TRBV28 and TRBJ1-1; weak D call: TRBD1 (5 bases). Germline CDR1 and CDR2: MDHEN and SYDVKM. The CDR3 runs 11 residues. The germline V and J ends were trimmed by 3 bases and 9 bases, with 8 bases remaining between them.